This T cell receptor beta chain was sequenced during a study of cytomegalovirus exposure and HLA in healthy donors. Whole-study findings and limits: The investigators catalogued 164 TCR beta chains as cytomegalovirus-associated.

As concerns this clone: The target antigen is unknown.

The PCR used 60 Vbeta and 13 Jbeta primers. Method: immunoSEQ multiplex PCR; TCRdb's copy keeps in-frame clones and lacks some. The data contain about 180,000 clones, around 80% of them seen just once; the ten biggest clones take up around 2.3%. Germline CDR1 and CDR2: SNHLY and FYNNEI. The CDR3 is 14 amino acids. Trimming left V 3 bases short and J 4 bases short, with 11 bases between. Material for sequencing was PBMCs. The rearrangement links TRBV2 to TRBJ2-3; no clear D. The clonotype originates from a woman aged 25 to 39 in good health and CMV-seropositive. CDR3 sequence reads: CASSDFPSADTQYF. CDR3 coding DNA: TGTGCCAGCAGTGACTTCCCGAGCGCAGATACGCAGTATTTT.